Presented here are 14 T cell receptor beta chains from one specimen sequenced in a study of shared clonotypes between healthy human individuals. The table came from immunoSEQ multiplex PCR; TCRdb's copy has only in-frame clones and leaves some out. The table has approximately 480,000 clones, 75% to 80% seen once. Sequencing was performed on PBMCs. These receptors were taken from a woman aged 40 to 50 in good health. Some clones in this sample may be carry-over from other donors' samples.

The chain uses TRBV5-1 and TRBJ2-1; tentatively, D is TRBD2 (5 bases). Germline-derived CDR1 and CDR2 are SGHRS and YFSETQ. This CDR3 is built from 15 residues. The V and J ends lost 3 bases and 0 bases respectively, with 10 bases between them. Here the CDR3 reads CASSYDYSSYNEQFF. DNA of the CDR3: TGCGCCAGCAGCTATGACTACTCCTCCTACAATGAGCAGTTCTTC.

The chain recombines TRBV5-1 with TRBJ1-1, with D possibly matching TRBD1 (6 bases). Looked up from germline, CDR1 is SGHRS and CDR2 is YFSETQ. The CDR3 has 17 residues. Deletions cut 4 bases from V and 3 bases from J, with 22 bases between. The DNA of the CDR3 is TGCGCCAGCAGCCGGTCCACCGGGGCGGGGGCGGACACTGAAGCTTTCTTT. Translating it yields CASSRSTGAGADTEAFF.

The chain has TRBV27 and TRBJ1-2; D is unresolved. Looked up from germline, CDR1 is MNHEY and CDR2 is SMNVEV (reference sequence). Trimming removed 5 bases from V and 3 bases from J, with 16 bases in between. There are 15 residues in the CDR3. The CDR3 sequence: CASSPQPGVDYGYTF. CDR3 DNA: TGTGCCAGCAGTCCGCAACCAGGAGTCGACTATGGCTACACCTTC.

The chain recombines TRBV28 with TRBJ2-5; D call uncertain. Germline CDR1 reads MDHEN; CDR2 reads SYDVKM. CDR3 size: 15 residues. Trimming removed 5 bases from V and 0 bases from J, with 13 bases in between. CDR3 in amino acids: CASSPPPLYQETQYF. In nucleotides, the CDR3 is TGTGCCAGCAGTCCCCCTCCCCTATACCAAGAGACCCAGTACTTC.

This chain joins TRBV27 and TRBJ2-1; D is unclear. V was trimmed by 0 bases and J by 12 bases, leaving 12 bases between them. The CDR3 has 13 amino acids. In germline, CDR1 is MNHEY, CDR2 SMNVEV (reference sequence). The CDR3 DNA is TGTGCCAGCAGTTTATCTGTCTACACTGTGCAGTTCTTC. It codes for CASSLSVYTVQFF.

This clone has a single count. The chain employs TRBV6-6 and TRBJ2-7; maybe TRBD1 (6 bases). There are 13 residues in the CDR3. Trimming took 0 bases from V and 11 from J, leaving 14 bases between them. The germline gives CDR1 MNHNY, CDR2 SVGAGI (reference sequence). DNA for the CDR3: TGTGCCAGCAGTTACTCCCTTAGACAGGAAGAGTACTTC. Its protein product is CASSYSLRQEEYF.

The chain employs TRBV9 and TRBJ1-3, with 7 nucleotides matching TRBD1. Germline CDR1 is SGDLS and CDR2 is YYNGEE. CDR3 length equals 15 residues. The V and J ends lost 3 bases and 3 bases, in that order; junction bases with no gene match: 6. The DNA of the CDR3 is TGTGCCAGCAGCGCAACGGGACAGTATGGAAACACCATATATTTT. Translating it yields CASSATGQYGNTIYF. Full variable domain (rest looked up from reference TRBV9 and TRBJ1-3): DSGVTQTPKHLITATGQRVTLRCSPRSGDLSVYWYQQSLDQGLQFLIQYYNGEERAKGNILERFSAQQFPDLHSELNLSSLELGDSALYFCASSATGQYGNTIYFGEGSWLTVV.

Notes on this clone: This probably arose from a read error, given a far larger clone one base away. The sample carries other DNA sequences with the same CDR3. CDR3 nucleotides: TGTGCCAGCAGTTCCGGAAGTATCCGTACAGATACGCAGTATTTT. This codes for CASSSGSIRTDTQYF. The rearrangement joins TRBV27 to TRBJ2-3; D is uncertain. V was clipped by 4 bases and J by 3 bases, with 14 bases between them. The V gene's germline CDR1 is MNHEY and CDR2 SMNVEV (reference sequence). CDR3 length: 15 residues.

V usage is TRBV5-1 and J usage is TRBJ2-1; 9 bases are shared with TRBD2. The V gene end was trimmed by 4 bases and the J gene end by 1 base; junction bases not matched to a gene: 15. Germline-derived CDR1 and CDR2 are SGHRS and YFSETQ. The CDR3 length is 19 residues. As DNA, the CDR3 is TGCGCCAGCAGCCCCAGACCTACTAGCGGGTCACGGTCCTACAATGAGCAGTTCTTC. Protein: CASSPRPTSGSRSYNEQFF.

This clone was recorded at least ten times. The J gene is TRBJ1-5, the V gene TRBV11-3, with unresolved D. CDR1 is SGHNT and CDR2 is YENEEA in the germline V gene. Trimming pared 5 bases from V and 3 bases from J, leaving 20 bases between. The CDR3 contains 17 residues. CDR3 nucleotides: TGTGCCAGCAGCCCGAGAGGTGCCTGGGGTAACAATCAGCCCCAGCATTTT. Its translation: CASSPRGAWGNNQPQHF.

The V call is TRBV6-6, the J call TRBJ1-4, with D hard to call. The germline V gene has CDR1 MNHNY and CDR2 SVGAGI (reference sequence). The V end was cut by 4 bases, the J end by 8 bases, with 14 bases between. The CDR3 spans 14 residues. The CDR3 coding sequence is TGTGCCAGCAGTTCCCCCAAAGGGTTGGAAAAACTGTTTTTT. As protein: CASSSPKGLEKLFF.

The chain employs TRBV19 and TRBJ1-5; 7 positions match TRBD1. This CDR3 is built from 17 residues. Germline V lookup: CDR1 LNHDA, CDR2 SQIVND (reference sequence). V lost 2 bases to trimming and J lost 3 bases; unmatched junction nucleotides: 10. This chain's CDR3 is CASSIFATGTNNQPQHF. CDR3 DNA: TGTGCCAGTAGTATATTCGCGACAGGGACTAACAATCAGCCCCAGCATTTT.

The genes are TRBV2 and TRBJ2-7; TRBD1 aligns across 9 bases. The CDR3 is made up of 13 amino acids. Germline values: CDR1 SNHLY, CDR2 FYNNEI. The V and J ends lost 3 bases and 12 bases, in that order; junction bases with no gene match: 9. This CDR3 is CASSDRDRVRRYF. The CDR3 bases are TGTGCCAGCAGTGACCGGGACAGGGTTCGTCGGTACTTC.

The rearrangement joins TRBV7-2 to TRBJ2-7, with D uncertain. V was shortened by 5 bases and J by 0 bases, with 17 bases between the two germline ends. Germline CDR1 SGHTA, CDR2 FQGNSA. The CDR3 consists of 16 residues. This chain's CDR3 is CASSPQGTYSSYEQYF. Written as DNA, the CDR3 is TGTGCCAGCAGCCCTCAAGGCACTTACAGCTCCTACGAGCAGTACTTC.